The rows below give T cell receptor beta chains drawn from one sample of a study of shared T cell receptors in the human thymus. The data were produced by immunoSEQ multiplex PCR, yet TCRdb's version contains in-frame clones alone and is incomplete. The data contain roughly 710,000 clones, 80% to 90% of them singletons. In addition, the sample was reused for a study of human thymus T cells.

Sequencing was performed on thymocytes. These receptors came from a girl under three years old with a congenital heart defect. Both conserved end residues are part of each CDR3.

V: TRBV15; CDR3: CATSSPGTGSVTEAFF
V: TRBV5-8; CDR3: CASSPYRGRMNTEAFF
V: TRBV29-1; CDR3: CSARGGRGQYGYTF
V: TRBV9; CDR3: CASSYGQGNTGELFF
V: TRBV6-1; CDR3: CASSIRDRIDEQYF
V: TRBV25-1; CDR3: CASADTDRYQILF
V: TRBV6-4; CDR3: CASSATGGNTEAFF
V: TRBV2; CDR3: CARGQGGMRDTQYF
V: TRBV10-3; CDR3: CAIAGQVFSYEQYF
V: TRBV5-6; CDR3: CASSLGLRSGPYEQYF
V: TRBV5-1; CDR3: CASRGTGRTDTQYF
V: TRBV12-5; CDR3: CASGLVLSRGRDTEAFF
V: TRBV5-1; CDR3: CASSLVGRLAYEQYF
V: TRBV19; CDR3: CASSRRGDSVYTEAFF
V: TRBV2; CDR3: CAKQETGTGNSPLHF
V: TRBV7-7; CDR3: CASRPWQGAQNPEAFF
V: TRBV10-2; CDR3: CASSAVGGAEAFF
V: TRBV28; CDR3: CASSFGNPYEQYF
V: TRBV14; CDR3: CASSAEVPGQENYGYTF
V: TRBV5-3; CDR3: CARNGNGENSPLHF
V: TRBV6-5; CDR3: CASSYGTGAYNEQFF
V: TRBV7-8; CDR3: CASSLVGRAANYGYTF
V: TRBV7-2; CDR3: CASSWAQGTDTQYF
V: TRBV19; CDR3: CASSMGVGGQPQHF
V: TRBV5-6; CDR3: CASSLLADRAHNQPQHF
V: TRBV5-1; CDR3: CASRPIPQDYHNEQFF
V: TRBV27; CDR3: CASRKEQGDTEAFF
V: TRBV6-1; CDR3: CASSEKTGSPNTEAFF
V: TRBV28; CDR3: CASSRPQENTEAFF